The 20 T cell receptor beta chains reported below all come from one sample, sequenced in a study of blood T cell repertoires in COVID-19. TCRdb's table, derived via immunoSEQ multiplex PCR, lists solely in-frame clones and lacks some. The sample includes about 140,000 clones, around 79% of them seen just once. The sample comprised PBMCs or T cells enriched from blood (not recorded which). Receptor source: a woman between 50 and 59 years old who had recovered from COVID-19.

CDR3 amino acids: CASSERRRSDRLFATNEKLFF. Written as DNA, the CDR3 is TGTGCCAGCAGTGAAAGGCGGCGTAGTGACAGACTTTTTGCAACTAATGAAAAACTGTTTTTT. The rearrangement uses TRBV6-1 and TRBJ1-4, with D perhaps matching TRBD1 (5 bases). V was pared by 2 bases and J by 0 bases, with 25 bases between. The V gene's germline CDR1 is MNHNS and CDR2 SASEGT. This CDR3 contains 21 residues.

This chain connects TRBV4-1 to TRBJ1-6; 7 nucleotides match TRBD1. The CDR3 covers 15 residues. Looked up from germline, CDR1 is MGHRA and CDR2 is YSYEKL. V trimming: 2 bases; J trimming: 10 bases; junction bases outside the gene matches: 8. CDR3 region: CASSQTGTVNSPLHF. CDR3 in DNA: TGCGCCAGCAGCCAAACTGGGACAGTAAACTCACCCCTCCACTTT.

V is TRBV7-9 and J is TRBJ1-4; TRBD1 is a possible D gene (6 bases). With 1 base removed from V and 12 bases from J, the gap between germline ends came to 15 bases. The CDR3 sequence is 14 residues long. Germline V lookup: CDR1 SEHNR, CDR2 FQNEAQ (reference sequence). The CDR3 DNA sequence: TGTGCCAGCAGCTTAGGGGGACACCTTGGGGAACTGTTTTTT. Protein sequence: CASSLGGHLGELFF.

The gene calls are TRBV9 and TRBJ1-5; D might be TRBD1 (5 bases). Looked up from germline, CDR1 is SGDLS and CDR2 is YYNGEE. The CDR3 covers 14 residues. Trimming shortened V by 4 bases and J by 3 bases, and 11 bases separated the two germline ends. CDR3 in amino acids: CASSHGQVNQPQHF. The CDR3 bases are TGTGCCAGCAGCCACGGACAAGTCAATCAGCCCCAGCATTTT.

The chain combines TRBV19 with TRBJ1-2; D is undetermined. The CDR3 has 13 amino acids. Per the germline V gene, CDR1 is LNHDA and CDR2 is SQIVND (reference sequence). Trimming removed 2 bases at V and 5 bases at J, with 9 bases between. The CDR3 DNA reads as TGTGCCAGTAGTATATCCAGAGGGTATGGCTACACCTTC. This translates into CASSISRGYGYTF.

The chain has TRBV7-2 and TRBJ1-2, with TRBD1 matching 9 bases. The germline V gene has CDR1 SGHTA and CDR2 FQGNSA. V dropped 6 bases and J dropped 5; count of bases not matched to a gene: 7. There are 14 residues in the CDR3. The CDR3 protein is CASSPGTGRYGYTF. The CDR3 nucleotides are TGTGCCAGCAGTCCGGGGACAGGGAGATATGGCTACACCTTC. The variable domain in full, with the rest retrieved from reference TRBV7-2 and TRBJ1-2, is GAGVSQSPSNKVTEKGKDVELRCDPISGHTALYWYRQSLGQGLEFLIYFQGNSAPDKSGLPSDRFSAERTGGSVSTLTIQRTQQEDSAVYLCASSPGTGRYGYTFGSGTRLTVV.

The V gene is TRBV11-2, the J gene TRBJ1-2, with D unresolved. The germline CDR1 and CDR2 sequences are SGHAT and FQNNGV. The CDR3 is 13 amino acids. Trimming left V 3 bases short and J 6 bases short, with 11 bases between. CDR3 in amino acids: CASSFYLSDGYTF. The DNA of the CDR3 is TGTGCCAGCAGCTTTTATCTATCGGATGGCTACACCTTC.

The V call is TRBV11-2, the J call TRBJ2-7; 7 bases line up with TRBD2. The CDR3 runs 12 residues. Germline CDR1 reads SGHAT; CDR2 reads FQNNGV. With V trimmed by 5 bases and J by 6 bases, 4 bases remained unmatched. The DNA of the CDR3 is TGTGCCAGCAGCCCATGGGGGGGCGAGCAGTACTTC. It specifies CASSPWGGEQYF.

The J gene is TRBJ2-7, the V gene TRBV11-2; 10 bases align to TRBD2. With V trimmed by 5 bases and J by 0 bases, 10 bases remained unmatched. Germline CDR1 SGHAT, CDR2 FQNNGV. The CDR3 spans 17 residues. As DNA, the CDR3 is TGTGCCAGCAGCATCGGGACTAGCGCGAAAAGCTCCTACGAGCAGTACTTC. Residues: CASSIGTSAKSSYEQYF.

V and J are TRBV9 and TRBJ2-7; 9 nucleotides line up with TRBD1. Trimming at V came to 0 bases and at J to 7 bases, leaving 8 bases not matched to a gene. The CDR3 loop spans 15 amino acids. Germline V lookup: CDR1 SGDLS, CDR2 YYNGEE. The CDR3 DNA sequence: TGTGCCAGCAGCGTAGAGGCGGGACAGGGAGGGGAGCAGTACTTC. The encoded protein is CASSVEAGQGGEQYF.

The chain is built from TRBV10-3 and TRBJ1-1; no clear D gene. The germline V gene encodes CDR1 ENHRY and CDR2 SYGVKD. Trimming stripped 6 bases from V and 6 bases from J, with 17 bases between. CDR3 size: 14 residues. The CDR3 DNA follows: TGTGCCATCAGGGATTCCGGGGAGGAGGCTGAAGCTTTCTTT. Protein product: CAIRDSGEEAEAFF.

This chain's CDR3 is CASNLYGQGGTEAFF. The CDR3 DNA reads as TGTGCCAGCAACTTATACGGACAGGGGGGCACTGAAGCTTTCTTT. This chain joins TRBV27 and TRBJ1-1, with 10 bases aligning to TRBD1. This CDR3 contains 15 residues. Germline V gene data show CDR1 as MNHEY and CDR2 as SMNVEV (reference sequence). After removal of 7 bases from V and 4 bases from J, the junction contained 9 bases not matched to a gene.

This chain connects TRBV5-8 to TRBJ1-6; 10 bases map to TRBD1. Germline V gives CDR1 SGHTS, CDR2 YDEGEE. This CDR3 contains 16 residues. J gave up 7 bases and V 3 bases, and 7 bases lay outside the gene matches. The CDR3 coding sequence is TGTGCCAGCAGCTGGACAGGGGGGTTGAGCAATTCACCCCTCCACTTT. It encodes CASSWTGGLSNSPLHF.

The chain has TRBV25-1 and TRBJ1-5, with 9 nucleotides matching TRBD1. Germline-derived CDR1 and CDR2 are MGHDK and SYGVNS. Losses at the gene ends were 5 bases for V and 6 bases for J; bases not matched to a gene: 5. The CDR3 consists of 14 residues. The CDR3 loop reads CASSWGTGSQPQHF. The CDR3 region has the DNA TGTGCCAGCAGTTGGGGGACAGGGAGTCAGCCCCAGCATTTT. The variable domain in full, completed from reference TRBV25-1 and TRBJ1-5, reads EADIYQTPRYLVIGTGKKITLECSQTMGHDKMYWYQQDPGMELHLIHYSYGVNSTEKGDLSSESTVSRIRTEHFPLTLESARPSHTSQYLCASSWGTGSQPQHFGDGTRLSIL.

The V call is TRBV6-5, the J call TRBJ1-1; D might be TRBD1 (6 bases). The CDR3 sequence is 14 residues long. V was trimmed by 0 bases and J by 6 bases, leaving 11 bases between them. Germline V gives CDR1 MNHEY, CDR2 SVGAGI. The chain's CDR3 is CASSYSAGVAEAFF. CDR3 in DNA: TGTGCCAGCAGTTACTCCGCAGGGGTCGCTGAAGCTTTCTTT.

This rearrangement joins TRBV9 to TRBJ2-1; 7 nucleotides match TRBD2. The CDR3 has 15 residues. Germline trimming cut 0 bases from V and 6 bases from J; bases unmatched to any gene: 6. Germline V gene data show CDR1 as SGDLS and CDR2 as YYNGEE. The CDR3 nucleotides read TGTGCCAGCAGCGTAGCCGGGAGGAGCCCCAATGAGCAGTTCTTC. Translation: CASSVAGRSPNEQFF.

The rearrangement uses TRBV27 and TRBJ1-5, with 9 bases lining up with TRBD1. CDR1 MNHEY and CDR2 SMNVEV come from the germline V gene (reference sequence). Unmatched junction bases numbered 10, after V lost 5 bases and J lost 2 bases. The CDR3 contains 17 residues. This chain's CDR3 is CASSPTTGGAGNQPQHF. The CDR3 DNA reads TGTGCCAGCAGTCCAACAACAGGGGGCGCGGGCAATCAGCCCCAGCATTTT.

The genes are TRBV18 and TRBJ2-5; D might be TRBD2 (6 bases). The ends were cut back, 0 bases at V and 2 bases at J, with 10 bases in the middle. This CDR3 is built from 15 residues. Germline V gives CDR1 KGHSH, CDR2 LQKENI. The CDR3 loop is CASSPPLALQETQYF. The DNA of the CDR3 is TGTGCCAGCTCACCACCCCTAGCGCTACAAGAGACCCAGTACTTC.

V and J are TRBV25-1 and TRBJ2-5; possible D gene TRBD2, 5 bases. The germline V gene encodes CDR1 MGHDK and CDR2 SYGVNS. The germline V and J ends were trimmed by 6 bases and 1 base, with 12 bases remaining between them. There are 14 residues in the CDR3. The CDR3 region is CASSGGLLQETQYF. For the CDR3, the DNA is TGTGCCAGCAGCGGAGGACTCCTCCAAGAGACCCAGTACTTC.

This chain uses TRBV6-5 with TRBJ1-4; 7 bases line up with TRBD1. With 2 bases clipped from V and 2 bases from J, the junction kept 2 bases outside the gene matches. The CDR3 runs 15 residues. Germline CDR1 reads MNHEY; CDR2 reads SVGAGI. The CDR3 bases are TGTGCCAGCAGTTACACGACAGGGACTAATGAAAAACTGTTTTTT. It translates to CASSYTTGTNEKLFF.